The present T cell receptor (beta chain) was sequenced within a study of blood T cell repertoires in COVID-19. The V gene lost 0 bases and the J gene lost 3 bases, with 8 bases spanning the gap. CDR3 length: 15 residues. CDR1 is SEHNR and CDR2 is FQNEAQ in the germline V gene (reference sequence). The method was immunoSEQ multiplex PCR; TCRdb's version includes in-frame clones alone and lacks a portion of them. The sample includes over 200,000 clones, roughly 88% seen only once; the top ten take around 2%. Material: PBMCs or T cells enriched from blood (not recorded which). The receptor was isolated from a woman between 45 and 65 years old who had recovered from COVID-19. The gene calls are TRBV7-9 and TRBJ2-2; D ambiguous. DNA for the CDR3: TGTGCCAGCAGCTTAGCGGGCTTCTACACCGGGGAGCTGTTTTTT. The encoded protein is CASSLAGFYTGELFF.